One TCR beta chain is described in this entry. Its antigen is unknown. Base quality data are lacking; no much larger clone is found one base away. The method behind the library was 5' RACE. Instrument on record: Illumina HiSeq 2500. A second PCR of about 7 to 12 cycles was run with a J-beta primer mix and a sample-barcoded 5' primer. Each TCR beta cDNA molecule received a unique molecular identifier from a template-switch 5' adaptor carrying 12 random nucleotides. Each sample yielded at least 3 million CDR3-containing paired-end reads. All of the RNA was converted into first-strand cDNA using the Mint cDNA synthesis kit, with a TRBC-specific oligonucleotide serving as the primer. All cDNA was treated with uracil-DNA glycosylase and then went through a first 18-cycle PCR with the universal primers M1SS and BC2_uni_R. The authors processed their data as follows. Normalization of each sample was performed by random selection of 1 million high-quality reads, each carrying a distinct molecular identifier. Reads with shared molecular identifiers were discarded instead of being binned into consensus sequences. CDR3 identification, clonotype clustering and error correction used MiTCR with a Q25 quality threshold and the strictest error-elimination algorithm. A nonparametric unseen species model using Euler transformation provided a lower-bound estimate of total TCR beta diversity. In TCRdb, the public reads were trimmed at Q25 with fastp and aligned with MiXCR, with productive beta chains retained. For every CDR3 protein sequence, its rows merge into one entry that carries the most common genes and DNA. The V and J calls come from TCRdb's annotation, not from the publication. The sample has about 680,000 distinct CDR3 sequences on record, approximately 49% of them singletons. The ten largest make up 25% to 35% of the sample.

This specimen comes from a study of blood T cells in healthy people across ages (dated by TCRdb to 2013 to 2016). With respect to the entire study: Template switching captured roughly one uniquely barcoded TCR beta cDNA molecule per two T cells in model experiments. Age-related changes in TCR beta repertoire diversity were measured in the study by deep sequencing normalized with unique cDNA molecular identifiers. Four age groups were formed from the donors: young (average roughly 15 years), middle-aged (approximately 40), aged (roughly 56) and long-lived (82). Donors of different ages were randomly distributed across sequencing lanes to avoid experimental bias. Two additional independent replicas of 1 million unique cDNA reads from the same blood draw were analyzed for two donors (one aged 18 to 30 and one aged 80 or older). Study-wide findings and limitations: The percentage of naive T cells measured by flow cytometry correlated strongly with observed TCR beta diversity. Observed TCR beta diversity per million T cells fell roughly linearly with age, and a significant reduction was already apparent by age roughly 40. Because the CMV infection status of the donors was unknown, age-related changes in expanded clonotypes may potentially have been confounded. Estimates of total diversity based on one million sequenced T cells were considered lower bounds and underestimates. Compared with the aged group, more naive CD4+ T cells, fewer expanded clones and increased TCR diversity were shown by the long-lived group, suggesting age selection. Because profiling used bulk unsorted PBMCs, naive and antigen-experienced compartments could not be compared conclusively.

Systemically healthy Caucasian individuals from Russia, around 38 in total and aged about 6 to 100 years, were included as donors. Roughly 9.5 milliliters of peripheral blood were drawn from each donor into EDTA-treated Vacutainer tubes. Ficoll-Paque density-gradient centrifugation was used to isolate PBMCs, with at least 7 million per sample. Trizol reagent was used to extract total RNA from the PBMCs, yielding at least 6 micrograms per sample. For every donor, flow cytometry on a PBMC aliquot measured the percentage of naive CD45RAhigh/CD27high T cells. The trim is 6 bases for V and 0 bases for J, with a gap of 12 bases between the germline ends. As encoded in the germline V gene, CDR1 is SGHAT while CDR2 is FQNNGV. Reading from cysteine to phenylalanine, the CDR3 counts 15 amino acids. Of all the DNA, just the CDR3 is kept, 45 bases in frame from base 1.

The TCR was taken from a woman aged 55-70 years in good health. The sample consisted of blood. The V gene is TRBV11-2 and the J gene is TRBJ1-3; matching of 5 bases hints at TRBD1 as the D gene. CDR3 sequence: CASSLTGFSGNTIYF. The sequenced DNA is TGTGCCAGCAGTCTAACAGGTTTCTCTGGAAACACCATATATTTT.